Listed here are 20 T cell receptor beta chains from one sample, sequenced in a study of control samples from healthy donors and cancer patients. Sequencing used immunoSEQ multiplex PCR; TCRdb keeps in-frame clones, though not all of them. The sample consists of 150,000 to 190,000 clones, over 90% of them appearing once. Sequencing used blood. All receptors come from a man aged 45-60 years in good health.

In DNA, the CDR3 is TGTGCCAGCAGTTTTGGCAGGGTCTACGAGCAGTACTTC. This codes for CASSFGRVYEQYF. The chain couples TRBV28 to TRBJ2-7; a weak D match, TRBD1 (5 bases). CDR1 and CDR2 (germline): MDHEN, SYDVKM. This CDR3 has 13 amino acids. V lost 3 bases and J lost 3, with 9 bases in between.

The chain joins TRBV14 to TRBJ1-1, with a tentative D call TRBD1 (5 bases). CDR1 is SGHDN and CDR2 is FVKESK in the germline V gene. The CDR3 length is 13 residues. Trimming took 1 base from V and 5 from J, leaving 8 bases between them. CDR3 nucleotide sequence: TGTGCCAGCAGCCAAGTGGGACTGACTGAAGCTTTCTTT. It yields the protein CASSQVGLTEAFF.

The chain carries TRBV27 and TRBJ2-3; D perhaps matches TRBD2 (5 bases). In germline, CDR1 is MNHEY, CDR2 SMNVEV (reference sequence). The CDR3 covers 15 residues. The germline V and J ends were trimmed by 2 bases and 6 bases, with 15 bases remaining between them. The CDR3 here is CASSLIYRGTDTQYF. In DNA form, the CDR3 reads TGTGCCAGCAGTTTAATATATCGGGGTACGGATACGCAGTATTTT.

The chain links TRBV15 to TRBJ2-3; D gene uncertain. Per germline, CDR1 LNHNV and CDR2 YYDKDF (reference sequence). The CDR3 runs to 16 residues. V lost 0 bases, J lost 0 bases, and 10 bases lay in between. The CDR3 spells CATSRDRVGSTDTQYF. CDR3 DNA: TGTGCCACCAGCAGAGATCGGGTGGGCAGCACAGATACGCAGTATTTT. Drawing the rest from reference TRBV15 and TRBJ2-3, the complete variable domain is DAMVIQNPRYQVTQFGKPVTLSCSQTLNHNVMYWYQQKSSQAPKLLFHYYDKDFNNEADTPDNFQSRRPNTSFCFLDIRSPGLGDTAMYLCATSRDRVGSTDTQYFGPGTRLTVL.

The V gene is TRBV11-2, the J gene TRBJ2-7; 12 nucleotides agree with TRBD2. CDR1 SGHAT and CDR2 FQNNGV come from the germline V gene. CDR3 length equals 16 residues. V dropped 5 bases and J dropped 5; count of bases not matched to a gene: 10. The CDR3 loop is CASSPLTSGRRNEQYF. The CDR3 DNA is TGTGCCAGCAGCCCGCTGACTAGCGGGAGACGGAACGAGCAGTACTTC.

The chain couples TRBV3-1 (or the pseudogene TRBV3-2) to TRBJ1-1; perhaps TRBD1 as D (6 bases). CDR1 is LGHDT and CDR2 is YNNKEL in the germline V gene (reference sequence). With 4 bases removed from V and 1 base from J, the gap between germline ends came to 13 bases. The CDR3 spans 15 residues. CDR3 protein: CASSPPLTGNTEAFF. In DNA form, the CDR3 reads TGTGCCAGCAGCCCTCCCTTGACAGGGAACACTGAAGCTTTCTTT.

The chain employs TRBV15 and TRBJ2-5; no clear D. V gave up 0 bases and J gave up 5 bases, with 13 bases separating them. The CDR3 runs to 15 residues. CDR1 is LNHNV and CDR2 is YYDKDF in the germline V gene (reference sequence). This CDR3 reads CATSRDRLPMETQYF. The CDR3 DNA follows: TGTGCCACCAGCAGAGATCGGTTACCGATGGAGACCCAGTACTTC.

The rearrangement links TRBV6-5 to TRBJ1-5; no definite D call. Trimming took 0 bases from V and 7 from J, leaving 7 bases between them. This CDR3 is built from 13 residues. Germline lookup yields CDR1 MNHEY and CDR2 SVGAGI. CDR3 DNA sequence: TGTGCCAGCAGTTACTCGACCCTCCAGCCCCAGCATTTT. Residues: CASSYSTLQPQHF.

The V call is TRBV6-6, the J call TRBJ1-1; no firm D call. Germline loops: CDR1 MNHNY, CDR2 SVGAGI (reference sequence). This CDR3 has 12 amino acids. V was clipped by 6 bases and J by 7 bases, with 12 bases between them. For the CDR3, the DNA is TGTGCCAGCAGCCCTCGGGGTAATGAAGCTTTCTTT. It is translated as CASSPRGNEAFF.

The CDR3 reads CASSLAYLSSGANVLTF. The CDR3, as DNA: TGCGCCAGCAGCTTGGCTTATCTGAGCTCTGGGGCCAACGTCCTGACTTTC. The chain links TRBV5-1 to TRBJ2-6; D gene uncertain. Trimming took off 0 bases at V and 0 bases at J, with 10 bases between the two ends. Germline V lookup: CDR1 SGHRS, CDR2 YFSETQ. The CDR3 sequence is 17 residues long. Supplemented by reference TRBV5-1 and TRBJ2-6, the full variable domain reads KAGVTQTPRYLIKTRGQQVTLSCSPISGHRSVSWYQQTPGQGLQFLFEYFSETQRNKGNFPGRFSGRQFSNSRSEMNVSTLELGDSALYLCASSLAYLSSGANVLTFGAGSRLTVL.

V is TRBV27 and J is TRBJ2-1; 9 bases are shared with TRBD2. CDR1 is MNHEY and CDR2 is SMNVEV in the germline V gene (reference sequence). The CDR3 loop spans 15 amino acids. Losses at the gene ends were 4 bases for V and 7 bases for J; bases not matched to a gene: 8. The CDR3 spells CASSWVAGGPNEQFF. In DNA, the CDR3 is TGTGCCAGCAGTTGGGTGGCGGGAGGGCCAAATGAGCAGTTCTTC.

V usage is TRBV28 and J usage is TRBJ2-1, with TRBD1 as a possible D gene (5 bases). CDR1 and CDR2 from the germline V gene are MDHEN and SYDVKM. The CDR3 totals 16 residues. V lost 6 bases and J lost 0, with 15 bases in between. The CDR3 bases are TGTGCCAGCAGCATGGACATCCTACGCTCCTACAATGAGCAGTTCTTC. Protein sequence: CASSMDILRSYNEQFF.

This rearrangement joins TRBV19 to TRBJ1-5, with TRBD1 as a possible D gene (6 bases). V gave up 6 bases and J gave up 5 bases, with 20 bases separating them. The CDR3 sequence is 16 residues long. Germline CDR1 and CDR2: LNHDA and SQIVND (reference sequence). Here the CDR3 DNA reads TGTGCCAGTAGAAACGGAGGGCAGGGGAGATATCAGCCCCAGCATTTT. This codes for CASRNGGQGRYQPQHF.

V gene TRBV18 combines with J gene TRBJ1-5, with no clear D. Germline V lookup: CDR1 KGHSH, CDR2 LQKENI. Trimming stripped 2 bases from V and 0 bases from J, with 8 bases between. The CDR3 runs 15 residues. DNA for the CDR3: TGTGCCAGCTCACCAGAGGCCATTAGCAATCAGCCCCAGCATTTT. It yields the protein CASSPEAISNQPQHF. Looking up the rest from reference TRBV18 and TRBJ1-5 gives the full variable domain: NAGVMQNPRHLVRRRGQEARLRCSPMKGHSHVYWYRQLPEEGLKFMVYLQKENIIDESGMPKERFSAEFPKEGPSILRIQQVVRGDSAAYFCASSPEAISNQPQHFGDGTRLSIL.

This clone was recorded once. The chain carries TRBV6-4 and TRBJ2-7; tentatively, D is TRBD1 or TRBD2 (5 bases each). Trimming removed 0 bases at V and 6 bases at J, with 9 bases between. The CDR3 extends over 13 amino acids. Germline CDR1 is MRHNA and CDR2 is SNTAGT. Here the CDR3 DNA reads TGTGCCAGCAGTGACTCGAGAGGGACCGAGCAGTACTTC. It specifies CASSDSRGTEQYF.

The rearrangement links TRBV7-3 to TRBJ1-1; D not certain. This CDR3 has 13 amino acids. From germline, CDR1 is SGHTA and CDR2 FQGTGA. Trimming shortened V by 5 bases and J by 1 base, and 8 bases separated the two germline ends. The CDR3: CASSRESNTEAFF. The DNA of the CDR3 is TGTGCCAGCAGCCGCGAGTCGAACACTGAAGCTTTCTTT.

This chain uses TRBV11-2 with TRBJ2-2, with D unclear. CDR3 size: 14 residues. Germline V lookup: CDR1 SGHAT, CDR2 FQNNGV. V was trimmed by 2 bases and J by 1 base, leaving 5 bases between them. CDR3 in amino acids: CASSLRGNTGELFF. CDR3 in DNA: TGTGCCAGCAGCTTAAGAGGGAACACCGGGGAGCTGTTTTTT.

The chain links TRBV27 to TRBJ2-3, with a possible D match to TRBD2 (6 bases). Germline lookup yields CDR1 MNHEY and CDR2 SMNVEV (reference sequence). The CDR3 loop spans 13 amino acids. The ends were cut back, 4 bases at V and 1 base at J, with 6 bases in the middle. The CDR3 is CASSWGGTDTQYF. The CDR3 DNA reads TGTGCCAGCAGTTGGGGGGGCACAGATACGCAGTATTTT.

The chain couples TRBV5-1 to TRBJ2-1, with 8 bases that match TRBD2. The germline CDR1 and CDR2 sequences are SGHRS and YFSETQ. V lost 0 bases to trimming and J lost 4 bases; unmatched junction nucleotides: 3. The CDR3 is 15 amino acids. The CDR3 DNA follows: TGCGCCAGCAGCTTGGAAGCGGGAGAGTACAATGAGCAGTTCTTC. Its translation is CASSLEAGEYNEQFF.

The V gene is TRBV24-1, the J gene TRBJ2-1; 12 bases map to TRBD2. J lost 10 bases, V lost 4 bases, and 7 bases had no gene match. The CDR3 has 15 amino acids. Per the germline V gene, CDR1 is KGHDR and CDR2 is SFDVKD. In DNA, the CDR3 is TGTGCCACCAGTGACTCGACTAGCGGGAGTGTAGAGCAGTTCTTC. Protein sequence: CATSDSTSGSVEQFF.